One sample yielded the 25 T cell receptor beta chains listed below, sequenced in a study of OX40 agonist ivuxolimab in advanced cancers. TCRdb keeps only in-frame clones here, not all; method: immunoSEQ multiplex PCR. Here the sample spans tens of thousands of clones, more than 85% being singletons. The source material was CD4+ or CD8+ T cells sorted from blood, sampled in a trial of the OX40 agonist ivuxolimab. These TCRs come from an adult with an advanced solid tumor such as melanoma, head and neck, liver or kidney cancer.

The V call is TRBV5-5, the J call TRBJ1-1; D gene uncertain. Germline-derived CDR1 and CDR2 are SGHKS and YYEKEE (reference sequence). CDR3 size: 15 residues. V shed 2 bases and J shed 2 bases, with 13 bases lying between them. CDR3 sequence (DNA): TGTGCCAGCAGCTTACGGGCGATCAGAAACACTGAAGCTTTCTTT. This codes for CASSLRAIRNTEAFF. The full variable domain, completed using reference TRBV5-5 and TRBJ1-1, is DAGVTQSPTHLIKTRGQQVTLRCSPISGHKSVSWYQQVLGQGPQFIFQYYEKEERGRGNFPDRFSARQFPNYSSELNVNALLLGDSALYLCASSLRAIRNTEAFFGQGTRLTVV.

J is TRBJ2-7 and V is TRBV5-4, with 7 bases lining up with TRBD1. The J segment lost 10 bases and the V segment lost 5 bases, leaving 21 bases of the junction unmatched. This CDR3 region has 16 residues. Germline-derived CDR1 and CDR2 are SGHNT and YYREEE (reference sequence). The CDR3 here is CASRPTATGQSFEQYF. CDR3 in DNA: TGTGCCAGCAGGCCGACGGCGACGGGACAGAGTTTCGAACAGTACTTC. The full variable domain, rest sourced from reference TRBV5-4 and TRBJ2-7, is ETGVTQSPTHLIKTRGQQVTLRCSSQSGHNTVSWYQQALGQGPQFIFQYYREEENGRGNFPPRFSGLQFPNYSSELNVNALELDDSALYLCASRPTATGQSFEQYFGPGTRLTVT.

This sequence joins TRBV27 and TRBJ2-5; the D gene could be TRBD1 or TRBD2 (5 bases each). V was clipped by 5 bases and J by 0 bases, with 16 bases between them. CDR3 length: 16 residues. Per the germline V gene, CDR1 is MNHEY and CDR2 is SMNVEV (reference sequence). The CDR3 coding sequence is TGTGCCAGCAGTCCCTCAGGGAGCCCTAACCAAGAGACCCAGTACTTC. Amino acids: CASSPSGSPNQETQYF.

The rearrangement joins TRBV5-1 to TRBJ1-1, with no clear D. Trimming pared 5 bases from V and 11 bases from J, leaving 22 bases between. The CDR3 length is 14 residues. In germline, CDR1 is SGHRS, CDR2 YFSETQ. CDR3 sequence reads: CASSVDISNTGAFF. The CDR3 coding sequence is TGCGCCAGCAGTGTAGACATCTCGAACACTGGGGCTTTCTTT.

Comments on this clone: The same CDR3 is also encoded by other DNA sequences in this sample. V and J are TRBV5-4 and TRBJ2-7; TRBD1 is a possible D gene (5 bases). The CDR3 length is 13 residues. Looked up from germline, CDR1 is SGHNT and CDR2 is YYREEE (reference sequence). Trimming cost V 2 bases and J 6 bases, with 12 bases left between them. CDR3: CASSLEARGEQYF. The CDR3 DNA follows: TGTGCCAGCAGCTTAGAGGCAAGGGGCGAGCAGTACTTC.

V gene TRBV28 combines with J gene TRBJ1-2; 7 bases are a match to TRBD1. The CDR3 consists of 13 residues. After removal of 11 bases from V and 4 bases from J, the junction contained 10 bases not matched to a gene. Germline V gives CDR1 MDHEN, CDR2 SYDVKM. The CDR3 DNA follows: TGTGCCTGCACCCGGAGGGGGCTCTATGGCTACACCTTC. Protein: CACTRRGLYGYTF.

The rearrangement uses TRBV6-5 and TRBJ2-5, with a possible D match to TRBD2 (5 bases). The ends were cut back, 8 bases at V and 5 bases at J, with 6 bases in the middle. There are 10 residues in the CDR3. CDR1 and CDR2 from the germline V gene are MNHEY and SVGAGI. The CDR3 protein is CASGLETQYF. The CDR3 bases are TGTGCCAGCGGACTGGAGACCCAGTACTTC.

V is TRBV27 and J is TRBJ2-7, with D possibly TRBD1 on 5 matching bases. Germline V gene lookup returns CDR1 MNHEY and CDR2 SMNVEV (reference sequence). The CDR3 totals 12 residues. The germline V and J ends were trimmed by 5 bases and 5 bases, with 10 bases remaining between them. CDR3 nucleotides: TGTGCCAGCAGTCCAGGGTCTGACGAGCAGTACTTC. Translated: CASSPGSDEQYF.

V usage is TRBV7-9 and J usage is TRBJ2-7; TRBD2 matches at 10 bases. The V segment lost 8 bases and the J segment 2 bases; nucleotides outside the gene matches: 9. The CDR3 has 15 residues. Germline assignment: CDR1 SEHNR and CDR2 FQNEAQ (reference sequence). The CDR3 here is CASSYLAGGTYEQYF. DNA of the CDR3: TGTGCCAGCTCCTATTTAGCGGGAGGAACCTACGAGCAGTACTTC.

The chain combines TRBV19 with TRBJ2-1; 7 positions match TRBD2. CDR1 is LNHDA and CDR2 is SQIVND in the germline V gene (reference sequence). CDR3 length equals 14 residues. V lost 0 bases, J lost 8 bases, and 4 bases stayed unmatched. CDR3 nucleotides: TGTGCCAGTAGTATAGAGGCGGGAGATCATGAGCAGTTCTTC. This gives the protein CASSIEAGDHEQFF. Combining the CDR3 with reference TRBV19 and TRBJ2-1 gives the whole variable domain DGGITQSPKYLFRKEGQNVTLSCEQNLNHDAMYWYRQDPGQGLRLIYYSQIVNDFQKGDIAEGYSVSREKKESFPLTVTSAQKNPTAFYLCASSIEAGDHEQFFGPGTRLTVL.

The J gene is TRBJ1-5, the V gene TRBV27; the match to TRBD1 covers 8 bases. The V and J ends lost 6 bases and 4 bases, in that order; junction bases with no gene match: 2. The V gene's germline CDR1 is MNHEY and CDR2 SMNVEV (reference sequence). There are 13 residues in the CDR3. This CDR3 reads CASSWTGNQPQHF. The CDR3 nucleotides are TGTGCCAGCAGCTGGACAGGGAATCAGCCCCAGCATTTT.

CDR3 protein: CASKSGVDEQYF. In DNA form, the CDR3 reads TGTGCCAGTAAGTCAGGGGTCGACGAGCAGTACTTC. V gene TRBV19 combines with J gene TRBJ2-7, with D possibly matching TRBD1 (6 bases). V lost 7 bases and J lost 5, with 12 bases in between. The V gene's germline CDR1 is LNHDA and CDR2 SQIVND (reference sequence). The length of the CDR3 is 12 residues.

The J gene is TRBJ2-2, the V gene TRBV23-1, with 7 positions matching TRBD1. TRBV23-1 qualifies as an ORF whose function is uncertain. The CDR3 length is 16 residues. After removal of 5 bases from V and 0 bases from J, the junction contained 6 bases not matched to a gene. CDR3 sequence reads: CASSVWDSANTGELFF. In DNA form, the CDR3 reads TGCGCCAGCAGTGTATGGGACAGTGCGAACACCGGGGAGCTGTTTTTT.

The table lists this clone with a count of one. Other DNA sequences in this sample translate to the same CDR3. This chain uses TRBV27 with TRBJ2-7; D is uncertain. Germline CDR1 is MNHEY and CDR2 is SMNVEV (reference sequence). The CDR3 is 11 amino acids. Trimming left V 4 bases short and J 5 bases short, with 6 bases between. The CDR3 loop is CASSSGNEQYF. The CDR3 DNA is TGTGCCAGCAGTTCTGGGAACGAGCAGTACTTC.

The sample holds one count of this clone. The chain has TRBV4-1 and TRBJ2-7, with 10 bases lining up with TRBD2. V gave up 2 bases and J gave up 4 bases; unmatched junction bases: 2. The CDR3 consists of 14 residues. In germline, CDR1 is MGHRA, CDR2 YSYEKL. The CDR3 nucleotides read TGCGCCAGCAGCCAAACTAGCGGGGAGTACGAGCAGTACTTC. Its protein is CASSQTSGEYEQYF.

This chain joins TRBV4-3 and TRBJ1-6, with a tentative D call TRBD1 (5 bases). The CDR3 consists of 18 residues. Per the germline V gene, CDR1 is LGHNA and CDR2 is YSLEER. Trimming left V 0 bases short and J 0 bases short, with 12 bases between. The CDR3 is CASSQERGEASYNSPLHF. CDR3 nucleotide sequence: TGCGCCAGCAGCCAAGAAAGGGGTGAGGCCTCCTATAATTCACCCCTCCACTTT.

The chain has TRBV27 and TRBJ2-1, with 12 bases lining up with TRBD2. V trimming: 3 bases; J trimming: 7 bases; junction bases outside the gene matches: 1. CDR1 and CDR2 from the germline V gene are MNHEY and SMNVEV (reference sequence). CDR3 length: 14 amino acids. DNA for the CDR3: TGTGCCAGCAGTTTGACTAGCGGGAGTAATGAGCAGTTCTTC. This codes for CASSLTSGSNEQFF.

The chain links TRBV27 to TRBJ1-1, with D unclear. This CDR3 has 14 amino acids. CDR1 is MNHEY and CDR2 is SMNVEV in the germline V gene (reference sequence). Trimming took off 6 bases at V and 0 bases at J, with 11 bases between the two ends. CDR3 sequence reads: CASRAGRLNTEAFF. The CDR3 DNA is TGTGCCAGCAGGGCCGGCAGGCTGAACACTGAAGCTTTCTTT.

The chain's CDR3 is CASSLGRGGGTQYF. CDR3 DNA sequence: TGTGCCAGCAGTCTTGGGCGAGGGGGCGGTACGCAGTATTTT. The gene calls are TRBV27 and TRBJ2-3, with 7 bases matching TRBD1. The CDR3 sequence is 14 residues long. The trim removed 5 bases at V and 8 bases at J, leaving 10 bases unmatched. CDR1 is MNHEY, CDR2 SMNVEV, per germline (reference sequence).

The J gene is TRBJ2-7, the V gene TRBV19; 10 positions match TRBD1. Per germline, CDR1 LNHDA and CDR2 SQIVND (reference sequence). With 5 bases clipped from V and 2 bases from J, the junction kept 6 bases outside the gene matches. This CDR3 has 15 residues. The CDR3 region has the DNA TGTGCCAGTAGTTTCACCGGGACAGGGGCCTACGAGCAGTACTTC. Amino acids: CASSFTGTGAYEQYF.

The chain couples TRBV5-6 to TRBJ2-1; 10 positions match TRBD2. Germline values: CDR1 SGHDT, CDR2 YYEEEE. The J segment lost 3 bases and the V segment lost 4 bases, leaving 7 bases of the junction unmatched. The CDR3 covers 16 residues. The CDR3: CASSPLGLADYNEQFF. The CDR3 coding sequence is TGTGCCAGCAGCCCACTCGGACTAGCGGACTACAATGAGCAGTTCTTC.

As DNA, the CDR3 is TGTGCCAGCAGTGATTGGGGGGGCACCGAGCCCCTGAACACTGAAGCTTTCTTT. Amino acids: CASSDWGGTEPLNTEAFF. The chain recombines TRBV2 with TRBJ1-1; perhaps TRBD1 as D (6 bases). The CDR3 is 18 residues long. Germline V gene sequence: CDR1 SNHLY, CDR2 FYNNEI. V was pared by 3 bases and J by 0 bases, with 20 bases between.

The chain uses TRBV13 and TRBJ1-4; TRBD1 might be the D (5 bases). V was shortened by 5 bases and J by 5 bases, with 15 bases between the two germline ends. There are 15 residues in the CDR3. Per the germline V gene, CDR1 is PRHDT and CDR2 is FYEKMQ (reference sequence). CDR3 coding DNA: TGTGCCAGCAGCCGGCGGCGGGGGGAGAATGAAAAACTGTTTTTT. It yields the protein CASSRRRGENEKLFF.

The rearrangement links TRBV7-2 to TRBJ2-1; D gene unclear. V gave up 5 bases and J gave up 0 bases, with 8 bases separating them. Germline lookup yields CDR1 SGHTA and CDR2 FQGNSA. This CDR3 comprises 14 residues. CDR3 DNA sequence: TGTGCCAGCAGCCCCTTGGGCTCCTACAATGAGCAGTTCTTC. Protein sequence: CASSPLGSYNEQFF.

V gene TRBV13 combines with J gene TRBJ1-1, with 7 bases matching TRBD1. The CDR3 spans 14 residues. The ends lost 2 bases at V and 0 bases at J; junction bases unmatched: 0. Germline-derived CDR1 and CDR2 are PRHDT and FYEKMQ (reference sequence). The chain's CDR3 is CASSLRGLNTEAFF. CDR3 DNA: TGTGCCAGCAGCTTAAGGGGGCTGAACACTGAAGCTTTCTTT.